The following is a TCR beta chain sequence with its context. The antigen is unknown. CD4+ T cells from unexposed donors were obtained before the COVID-19 pandemic (2011-2018). CD4+ T cells were isolated from the cells after about 11 days of culture. Some 1.9 million PBMCs per well were cultured with approximately 10 IU/ml IL-2. On days 3 and 7, cultures got half fresh IL-2 medium. TCRdb's table, derived via immunoSEQ multiplex PCR, lists solely in-frame clones and lacks some. The sample records 20,000 to 30,000 clones, 75% being singletons. The entry originates in a study of CD4 T cells in relation to SARS-CoV-2 and coronaviruses. Study at large: After less than eleven days of antigen culture, PBMC TCR beta CDR3s were sequenced.

The CDR3 runs 14 residues. The germline V gene has CDR1 MNHNY and CDR2 SVGAGI (reference sequence). The V gene lost 5 bases and the J gene lost 3 bases, with 13 bases spanning the gap. The chain carries TRBV6-6 and TRBJ1-1, with unresolved D. Sequencing was done on a sample of CD4+ T cells from PBMCs, cultured in vitro. The source is a human donor in good health. CDR3 loop: CASSDRVGHTEAFF. DNA of the CDR3: TGTGCCAGCAGTGACCGAGTAGGGCACACTGAAGCTTTCTTT.